This TCR beta chain originates from a study of low-dose radiotherapy and immunotherapy resistance in tumors. Turning to the study itself: A dose of 0.5 Gy per fraction was delivered to Cohort 1 every 2 weeks, for a total of 6.5 Gy. Dosing for Cohort 2 consisted of 1 Gy per fraction every two weeks, reaching a total of 13 Gy over 26 weeks.

cDNA synthesis used a TRAV/TRBV-specific primer set for both chains. A roughly 19-cycle PCR with a constant-region primer and V-primer adapter amplified TCRs. TCRdb redid the calling of the reads with MiXCR, one entry per CDR3 protein. The sample contains around 76,000 distinct CDR3 sequences, roughly 30% of which appear only once. V was cut by 10 bases and J by 4 bases, with 5 bases left in between. Germline CDR1 MNHNS, CDR2 SASEGT. The CDR3 consists of 10 residues. As for time point: before trial treatment. It was nivolumab, ipilimumab, aspirin, low-dose cyclophosphamide and low-dose radiotherapy that donors received. This clonotype was detected a few times.

This clonotype was obtained from a female donor with ovarian cancer. The V gene is TRBV6-1, the J gene TRBJ1-5, with no clear D. Sequences were derived from PBMCs, sampled before treatment. This CDR3 is CATRNQPQHF. DNA for the CDR3: TGTGCCACCAGGAATCAGCCCCAGCATTTT.